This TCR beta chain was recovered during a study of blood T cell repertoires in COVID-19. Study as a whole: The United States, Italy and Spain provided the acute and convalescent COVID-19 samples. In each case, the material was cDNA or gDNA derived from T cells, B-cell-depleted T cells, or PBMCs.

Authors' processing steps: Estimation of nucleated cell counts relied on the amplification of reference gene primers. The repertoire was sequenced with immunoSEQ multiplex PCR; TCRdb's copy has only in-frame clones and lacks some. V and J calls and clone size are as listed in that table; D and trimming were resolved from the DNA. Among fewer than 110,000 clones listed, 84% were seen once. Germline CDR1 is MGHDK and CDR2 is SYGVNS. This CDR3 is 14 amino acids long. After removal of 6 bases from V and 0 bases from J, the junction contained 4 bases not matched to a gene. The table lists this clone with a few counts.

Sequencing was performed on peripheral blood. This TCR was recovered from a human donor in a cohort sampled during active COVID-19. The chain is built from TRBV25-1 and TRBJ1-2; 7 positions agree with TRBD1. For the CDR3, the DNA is TGTGCCAGCAGGGGGACAGCCTCTAACTATGGCTACACCTTC. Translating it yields CASRGTASNYGYTF.